The 26 T cell receptor beta chains reported below all come from one sample, sequenced in a study of technical replicates of blood from a handful of donors. Profiled with immunoSEQ multiplex PCR; TCRdb holds only in-frame clones, not every one. The sample contains 55,000 to 85,000 clones, 95% to 97% of which appear only once. Sequences were obtained from T cells isolated from PBMCs. These receptor sequences come from a human donor in good health.

The genes are TRBV15 and TRBJ1-1, with 7 bases lining up with TRBD1. Per the germline V gene, CDR1 is LNHNV and CDR2 is YYDKDF (reference sequence). The CDR3 extends over 14 amino acids. With V trimmed by 1 base and J by 4 bases, 3 bases remained unmatched. The CDR3 is CATSRGRGSTEAFF. DNA of the CDR3: TGTGCCACCAGCAGAGGCAGGGGGTCCACTGAAGCTTTCTTT.

This clone was seen once. This chain uses TRBV7-2 with TRBJ2-1; 12 bases line up with TRBD2. CDR3 length: 18 amino acids. Germline V gene lookup returns CDR1 SGHTA and CDR2 FQGNSA. J gave up 3 bases and V 4 bases, and 10 bases lay outside the gene matches. CDR3 in DNA: TGTGCCAGCAGCTCCAACCCGGCTAGCGGGGGGGGCTACAATGAGCAGTTCTTC. It yields the protein CASSSNPASGGGYNEQFF.

The J gene is TRBJ2-3, the V gene TRBV28; 11 bases fit TRBD2. Trimming took 7 bases from V and 5 from J; bases not matched to a gene: 5. Germline V gene data show CDR1 as MDHEN and CDR2 as SYDVKM. The CDR3 length is 14 residues. For the CDR3, the DNA is TGTGCCAGCAAGACTAGCGGGATTGGAGATACGCAGTATTTT. Amino acids: CASKTSGIGDTQYF.

The chain employs TRBV15 and TRBJ2-2; maybe TRBD1 (5 bases). With 3 bases removed from V and 2 bases from J, the gap between germline ends came to 10 bases. Germline V gene lookup returns CDR1 LNHNV and CDR2 YYDKDF (reference sequence). The CDR3 covers 15 residues. CDR3 DNA sequence: TGTGCCACCAGCAGGGACGGACAAAACACCGGGGAGCTGTTTTTT. Translation gives CATSRDGQNTGELFF.

This chain links TRBV6-6 with TRBJ1-1; D is perhaps TRBD1 (6 bases). The ends were cut back, 0 bases at V and 13 bases at J, with 15 bases in the middle. The length of the CDR3 is 13 residues. Germline CDR1 is MNHNY and CDR2 is SVGAGI (reference sequence). CDR3 amino acids: CASSYSTGTIGFF. The CDR3 DNA sequence: TGTGCCAGCAGTTACTCAACCGGGACAATAGGTTTCTTT.

The J gene is TRBJ1-2, the V gene TRBV5-1; 7 bases are shared with TRBD1. CDR1 SGHRS and CDR2 YFSETQ come from the germline V gene. This CDR3 is 12 amino acids long. J lost 6 bases, V lost 4 bases, and 3 bases had no gene match. The CDR3 loop is CASSPRGDGYTF. The CDR3 DNA sequence: TGCGCCAGCAGCCCCAGGGGGGATGGCTACACCTTC.

The chain carries TRBV2 and TRBJ1-1, with TRBD1 as a possible D gene (6 bases). The CDR3 has 12 residues. V gave up 6 bases and J gave up 1 base, with 6 bases separating them. CDR1 and CDR2 (germline): SNHLY, FYNNEI. CDR3 sequence reads: CASRQGNTEAFF. The CDR3 DNA sequence: TGTGCCAGCAGACAGGGGAACACTGAAGCTTTCTTT.

Here the CDR3 DNA reads TGCAGCGTTGAAGTCCCCCCGGGGTCTAGCACAGATACGCAGTATTTT. Translated, it gives CSVEVPPGSSTDTQYF. V usage is TRBV29-1 and J usage is TRBJ2-3; TRBD2 is a possible D gene (5 bases). Trimming took 1 base from V and 0 from J, leaving 14 bases between them. The CDR3 contains 16 residues. Looked up from germline, CDR1 is SQVTM and CDR2 is ANQGSEA.

The rearrangement links TRBV5-1 to TRBJ2-1, with D unresolved. CDR1 is SGHRS, CDR2 YFSETQ, per germline. V was shortened by 2 bases and J by 8 bases, with 14 bases between the two germline ends. The CDR3 is 14 amino acids. CDR3: CASSLNGVRDEQFF. CDR3 DNA: TGCGCCAGCAGCTTAAACGGAGTCCGGGATGAGCAGTTCTTC.

This clone was seen just once. The chain employs TRBV6-1 and TRBJ1-2; D perhaps matches TRBD1 (6 bases). The V end lost 10 bases, the J end lost 8 bases, and 23 bases lay between the germline ends. The germline V gene encodes CDR1 MNHNS and CDR2 SASEGT. This CDR3 has 14 amino acids. CDR3 sequence reads: CAIYKVSWGRGYTF. The CDR3 bases are TGTGCCATATACAAAGTGTCGTGGGGGCGCGGCTACACCTTC.

The chain joins TRBV4-1 to TRBJ2-5; D might be TRBD1 (5 bases). Germline-derived CDR1 and CDR2 are MGHRA and YSYEKL. CDR3 length equals 16 residues. The V and J ends lost 0 bases and 5 bases respectively, with 16 bases between them. CDR3 loop: CASSQETPREGETQYF. As DNA, the CDR3 is TGCGCCAGCAGCCAAGAGACCCCCAGGGAAGGGGAGACCCAGTACTTC.

The chain couples TRBV11-2 to TRBJ2-3, with D perhaps TRBD1 (6 bases). The V gene's germline CDR1 is SGHAT and CDR2 FQNNGV. The CDR3 sequence is 15 residues long. V lost 5 bases to trimming and J lost 2 bases, with 14 bases between them. The CDR3 spells CASSPHGQTTDTQYF. In DNA, the CDR3 is TGTGCCAGCAGCCCCCACGGACAGACCACAGATACGCAGTATTTT. The full variable domain, with the rest looked up from reference TRBV11-2 and TRBJ2-3, is EAGVAQSPRYKIIEKRQSVAFWCNPISGHATLYWYQQILGQGPKLLIQFQNNGVVDDSQLPKDRFSAERLKGVDSTLKIQPAKLEDSAVYLCASSPHGQTTDTQYFGPGTRLTVL.

The chain uses TRBV5-1 and TRBJ2-2, with 11 bases matching TRBD2. Germline loops: CDR1 SGHRS, CDR2 YFSETQ. Trimming at V came to 4 bases and at J to 1 base, leaving 3 bases not matched to a gene. The CDR3 is 16 residues long. The chain's CDR3 is CASSALAGGNTGELFF. The CDR3 DNA follows: TGCGCCAGCAGCGCTCTAGCGGGAGGGAACACCGGGGAGCTGTTTTTT. Full variable domain (remainder filled in from reference TRBV5-1 and TRBJ2-2): KAGVTQTPRYLIKTRGQQVTLSCSPISGHRSVSWYQQTPGQGLQFLFEYFSETQRNKGNFPGRFSGRQFSNSRSEMNVSTLELGDSALYLCASSALAGGNTGELFFGEGSRLTVL.

CDR3 DNA sequence: TGTGCCAGCAGCTTATCGTACAGGGAAAGCTCCTACGAGCAGTACTTC. Translation gives CASSLSYRESSYEQYF. The chain combines TRBV13 with TRBJ2-7, with D possibly being TRBD1 (6 bases). Trimming removed 2 bases at V and 0 bases at J, with 14 bases between. The CDR3 runs 16 residues. Germline lookup yields CDR1 PRHDT and CDR2 FYEKMQ (reference sequence).

V and J are TRBV5-1 and TRBJ2-7; D perhaps matches TRBD1 (5 bases). Germline-derived CDR1 and CDR2 are SGHRS and YFSETQ. The CDR3 has 14 residues. V was trimmed by 4 bases and J by 0 bases, leaving 11 bases between them. The CDR3 region is CASSILQDSYEQYF. The CDR3 nucleotides are TGCGCCAGCAGCATCCTACAGGACTCCTACGAGCAGTACTTC.

This chain uses TRBV4-1 with TRBJ1-1; D is unresolved. The CDR3 has 15 residues. CDR1 is MGHRA, CDR2 YSYEKL, per germline. The V end lost 0 bases, the J end lost 6 bases, and 14 bases lay between the germline ends. The CDR3 sequence: CASSQDQRDGPEAFF. The CDR3 nucleotides read TGCGCCAGCAGCCAAGACCAGCGCGACGGCCCTGAAGCTTTCTTT.

This chain uses TRBV25-1 with TRBJ1-4; D gene ambiguous. Germline assignment: CDR1 MGHDK and CDR2 SYGVNS. CDR3 length: 16 amino acids. Trimming removed 10 bases at V and 3 bases at J, with 21 bases between. CDR3 amino acids: CATGFGETASNEKLFF. The CDR3 region has the DNA TGTGCCACGGGTTTCGGGGAGACGGCATCTAATGAAAAACTGTTTTTT.

This chain connects TRBV28 to TRBJ1-2, with 12 bases that match TRBD1. Germline CDR1 and CDR2: MDHEN and SYDVKM. The CDR3 extends over 16 amino acids. V gave up 4 bases and J gave up 7 bases; unmatched junction bases: 10. The CDR3 reads CASSSSPGQGASGYTF. In DNA form, the CDR3 reads TGTGCCAGCAGTTCCAGCCCGGGACAGGGGGCTTCTGGCTACACCTTC.

The chain links TRBV5-1 to TRBJ2-2, with TRBD1 as a possible D gene (5 bases). This CDR3 comprises 16 residues. CDR1 is SGHRS, CDR2 YFSETQ, per germline. Between the trimmed V and J ends, which lost 3 bases and 5 bases, there was a span of 17 bases. The CDR3 here is CASSSGAGKRTGELFF. The CDR3 DNA sequence: TGCGCCAGCAGCTCAGGCGCAGGGAAAAGGACCGGGGAGCTGTTTTTT.

The chain uses TRBV9 and TRBJ2-5, with D unresolved. Trimming pared 0 bases from V and 4 bases from J, leaving 4 bases between. The germline V gene has CDR1 SGDLS and CDR2 YYNGEE. This CDR3 has 12 residues. For the CDR3, the DNA is TGTGCCAGCAGCGTAGCAGGAGAGACCCAGTACTTC. This translates into CASSVAGETQYF. Looking up the rest from reference TRBV9 and TRBJ2-5 gives the full variable domain: DSGVTQTPKHLITATGQRVTLRCSPRSGDLSVYWYQQSLDQGLQFLIQYYNGEERAKGNILERFSAQQFPDLHSELNLSSLELGDSALYFCASSVAGETQYFGPGTRLLVL.

The chain couples TRBV4-2 to TRBJ2-1; D uncertain. Germline values: CDR1 LGHNA, CDR2 YNFKEQ. With 2 bases removed from V and 0 bases from J, the gap between germline ends came to 8 bases. The CDR3 is 15 amino acids. CDR3 residues: CASSQYLSSYNEQFF. CDR3 DNA: TGTGCCAGCAGCCAATACCTAAGCTCCTACAATGAGCAGTTCTTC.

The V gene is TRBV7-9, the J gene TRBJ2-7; 7 bases line up with TRBD1. CDR1 is SEHNR and CDR2 is FQNEAQ in the germline V gene (reference sequence). The CDR3 has 14 amino acids. V gave up 5 bases and J gave up 7 bases; unmatched junction bases: 11. CDR3 in amino acids: CASSPTLTGSEQYF. The DNA for the CDR3 is TGTGCCAGCAGCCCAACCCTGACAGGGTCTGAGCAGTACTTC.

V gene TRBV30 combines with J gene TRBJ1-2, with 9 bases lining up with TRBD1. CDR3 length: 13 amino acids. V lost 2 bases and J lost 8; bases outside the gene matches: 6. The germline V gene has CDR1 GTSNPN and CDR2 SVGIG (reference sequence). CDR3 in DNA: TGTGCCTGGAGTACCGGGACAGGGTTCGGCTACACCTTC. It yields the protein CAWSTGTGFGYTF.

The gene calls are TRBV7-9 and TRBJ2-1, with TRBD2 matching over 9 bases. With V trimmed by 2 bases and J by 6 bases, 11 bases remained unmatched. This CDR3 comprises 17 residues. CDR1 SEHNR and CDR2 FQNEAQ come from the germline V gene (reference sequence). The CDR3 coding sequence is TGTGCCAGCAGCTTATTCACGGGGACTAGCTCCCCCAATGAGCAGTTCTTC. Protein: CASSLFTGTSSPNEQFF.

The chain is built from TRBV5-6 and TRBJ2-6; 12 bases agree with TRBD1. Germline-derived CDR1 and CDR2 are SGHDT and YYEEEE. The trim removed 3 bases at V and 4 bases at J, leaving 11 bases unmatched. This CDR3 has 19 amino acids. The CDR3, as DNA: TGTGCCAGCAGCTCTTCGCTCGGGACAGGGGGCGCCGGGGCCAACGTCCTGACTTTC. It codes for CASSSSLGTGGAGANVLTF.

This clone was recorded once. The chain links TRBV2 to TRBJ1-6; no firm D call. V lost 2 bases, J lost 8 bases, and 13 bases lay in between. This CDR3 spans 15 amino acids. In germline, CDR1 is SNHLY, CDR2 FYNNEI. CDR3: CASSEKRSVYSPLHF. The CDR3 DNA reads TGTGCCAGCAGTGAAAAGAGATCGGTTTATTCACCCCTCCACTTT. The full variable domain, with the rest looked up from reference TRBV2 and TRBJ1-6, is EPEVTQTPSHQVTQMGQEVILRCVPISNHLYFYWYRQILGQKVEFLVSFYNNEISEKSEIFDDQFSVERPDGSNFTLKIRSTKLEDSAMYFCASSEKRSVYSPLHFGNGTRLTVT.